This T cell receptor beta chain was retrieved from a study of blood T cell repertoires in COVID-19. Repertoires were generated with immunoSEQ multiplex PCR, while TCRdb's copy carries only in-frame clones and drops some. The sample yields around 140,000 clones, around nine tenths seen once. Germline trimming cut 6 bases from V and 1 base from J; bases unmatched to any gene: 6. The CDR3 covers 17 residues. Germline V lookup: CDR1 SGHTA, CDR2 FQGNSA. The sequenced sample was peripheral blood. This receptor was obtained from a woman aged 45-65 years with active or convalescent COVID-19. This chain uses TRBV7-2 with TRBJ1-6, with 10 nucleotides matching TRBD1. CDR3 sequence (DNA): TGTGCCAGCAGTGTAGAGGGACAGGGGTCCTATAATTCACCCCTCCACTTT. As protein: CASSVEGQGSYNSPLHF. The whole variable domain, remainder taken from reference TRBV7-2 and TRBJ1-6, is GAGVSQSPSNKVTEKGKDVELRCDPISGHTALYWYRQSLGQGLEFLIYFQGNSAPDKSGLPSDRFSAERTGGSVSTLTIQRTQQEDSAVYLCASSVEGQGSYNSPLHFGNGTRLTVT.